The source of this T cell receptor beta chain is a study of blood T cells in healthy people across ages. Findings and caveats of the study: Strong correlation was found linking TCR beta diversity to naive T cell percentage.

There are a few counts of this clonotype. Its antigen is unknown. Isolated per sample were at least 6 million PBMCs. This CDR3 spans 15 amino acids. Germline CDR1 and CDR2: MNHNY and SVGAGI (reference sequence). The V end was cut by 1 base, the J end by 2 bases, with 11 bases between. A sample-barcoded 5' primer and a J-beta primer mix were used in a second PCR of about 7 to 12 cycles. TCRdb fed the 5' RACE reads into MiXCR, producing one record per CDR3 protein. This sample has about 2 million distinct CDR3 sequences, with roughly 52% found just once. The gene calls are TRBV6-6 and TRBJ1-2, with TRBD1 as a possible D gene (5 bases). This TCR came from a woman in her thirties or forties in good health. Sequencing was carried out using blood. The CDR3 bases are TGTGCCAGCAGTTACTATAGGGACGGGAACTATGGCTACACCTTC. Its protein is CASSYYRDGNYGYTF.